Presented here are 32 T cell receptor beta chains from one specimen sequenced in a study of T cell responses to AZD1222 COVID-19 vaccine. This table comes from immunoSEQ multiplex PCR, and its TCRdb copy is limited to in-frame clones, with some not included. The sample contains 90,000 to 130,000 clones, about nine tenths of which appear only once. The specimen comprised peripheral blood, sampled on day 0 of MenACWY control vaccination. The receptor source for this set is an adult in good health.

CDR3: CASSSARYNEQFF. CDR3 nucleotide sequence: TGTGCCAGCAGTTCCGCCCGGTACAATGAGCAGTTCTTC. V gene TRBV12-3 or TRBV12-4 combines with J gene TRBJ2-1, with no clear D. V shed 4 bases and J shed 4 bases, with 8 bases lying between them. CDR3 size: 13 residues.

The chain carries TRBV7-2 and TRBJ2-7; D may correspond to TRBD1 or TRBD2 (5 bases each). Per the germline V gene, CDR1 is SGHTA and CDR2 is FQGNSA. V was trimmed by 5 bases and J by 2 bases, leaving 13 bases between them. The CDR3 totals 14 residues. CDR3 DNA sequence: TGTGCCAGCAGCAACCGGGACGAAGCCTACGAGCAGTACTTC. Its protein product is CASSNRDEAYEQYF. Full variable domain (missing parts from reference TRBV7-2 and TRBJ2-7): GAGVSQSPSNKVTEKGKDVELRCDPISGHTALYWYRQSLGQGLEFLIYFQGNSAPDKSGLPSDRFSAERTGGSVSTLTIQRTQQEDSAVYLCASSNRDEAYEQYFGPGTRLTVT.

The V call is TRBV4-3, the J call TRBJ1-5; D remains unclear. Trimming took off 0 bases at V and 9 bases at J, with 15 bases between the two ends. The CDR3 contains 15 residues. Looked up from germline, CDR1 is LGHNA and CDR2 is YSLEER. The CDR3 is CASSQDTDPIRPQHF. CDR3 nucleotides: TGCGCCAGCAGCCAAGATACGGACCCTATTCGGCCCCAGCATTTT.

This clone was observed a single time. The chain uses TRBV27 and TRBJ1-6; possibly TRBD1 for D (6 bases). The V gene lost 6 bases and the J gene lost 3 bases, with 21 bases spanning the gap. The CDR3 contains 18 residues. The V gene's germline CDR1 is MNHEY and CDR2 SMNVEV (reference sequence). The DNA of the CDR3 is TGTGCCAGCAGAGCTTCGGCGGTCGGGGGCAACTATAATTCACCCCTCCACTTT. Protein product: CASRASAVGGNYNSPLHF.

CDR3 region: CASSIGLKGGETQYF. CDR3 coding DNA: TGTGCCAGTAGTATAGGTTTGAAGGGAGGGGAGACCCAGTACTTC. V usage is TRBV19 and J usage is TRBJ2-5; the match to TRBD2 covers 7 bases. The CDR3 has 15 amino acids. The germline V gene has CDR1 LNHDA and CDR2 SQIVND (reference sequence). Trimming took 1 base from V and 5 from J; bases not matched to a gene: 7.

The V call is TRBV27, the J call TRBJ1-3; D call uncertain. CDR1 is MNHEY and CDR2 is SMNVEV in the germline V gene (reference sequence). The V end was cut by 7 bases, the J end by 4 bases, with 8 bases between. The CDR3 runs to 12 residues. The CDR3 DNA sequence: TGTGCCAGCAAAGGGTCCGGAAACACCATATATTTT. This sequence encodes CASKGSGNTIYF.

CDR3 bases: TGTGCCAGCTCACCGGACAGGCAAGAGACCCAGTACTTC. Encoded protein: CASSPDRQETQYF. The chain couples TRBV18 to TRBJ2-5; TRBD1 matches at 7 bases. Germline V gene sequence: CDR1 KGHSH, CDR2 LQKENI. This CDR3 region has 13 residues. Trimming cost V 3 bases and J 2 bases; bases outside gene matches: 0.

The chain uses TRBV2 and TRBJ1-1; D is unresolved. The CDR3 spans 15 residues. Germline V gene lookup returns CDR1 SNHLY and CDR2 FYNNEI. V shed 4 bases and J shed 4 bases, with 16 bases lying between them. The CDR3 region is CASSVLVIVTTEAFF. CDR3 coding DNA: TGTGCCAGCAGTGTTCTCGTGATTGTTACCACTGAAGCTTTCTTT. Full variable domain (rest looked up from reference TRBV2 and TRBJ1-1): EPEVTQTPSHQVTQMGQEVILRCVPISNHLYFYWYRQILGQKVEFLVSFYNNEISEKSEIFDDQFSVERPDGSNFTLKIRSTKLEDSAMYFCASSVLVIVTTEAFFGQGTRLTVV.

The V call is TRBV7-9, the J call TRBJ1-2; D perhaps matches TRBD1 (6 bases). V lost 5 bases and J 8 bases, leaving 18 bases between the germline ends. CDR1 SEHNR and CDR2 FQNEAQ come from the germline V gene (reference sequence). The CDR3 extends over 14 amino acids. The CDR3 loop is CASSQGPGARGYTF. CDR3 coding DNA: TGTGCCAGCAGCCAGGGTCCGGGGGCGAGAGGCTACACCTTC. Complete variable domain (other parts from reference TRBV7-9 and TRBJ1-2): DTGVSQNPRHKITKRGQNVTFRCDPISEHNRLYWYRQTLGQGPEFLTYFQNEAQLEKSRLLSDRFSAERPKGSFSTLEIQRTEQGDSAMYLCASSQGPGARGYTFGSGTRLTVV.

The chain recombines TRBV11-1 with TRBJ2-2; no firm D call. V was cut by 1 base and J by 2 bases, with 5 bases left in between. CDR3 size: 14 residues. CDR1 is SGHAT, CDR2 FQDESV, per germline (reference sequence). CDR3 protein: CASSLEANTGELFF. Written as DNA, the CDR3 is TGTGCCAGCAGCTTAGAGGCTAACACCGGGGAGCTGTTTTTT.

J is TRBJ2-1 and V is TRBV7-6, with 8 positions matching TRBD2. Germline values: CDR1 SGHVS, CDR2 FNYEAQ. Germline trimming cut 2 bases from V and 1 base from J; bases unmatched to any gene: 4. This CDR3 is 16 amino acids long. This CDR3 is CASSLRGGTSYNEQFF. Here the CDR3 DNA reads TGTGCCAGCAGCTTACGCGGGGGGACTTCCTACAATGAGCAGTTCTTC.

The V gene is TRBV27, the J gene TRBJ1-1; D is unclear. Germline values: CDR1 MNHEY, CDR2 SMNVEV (reference sequence). V gave up 1 base and J gave up 1 base, with 13 bases separating them. The CDR3 runs 16 residues. The chain's CDR3 is CASSLLGPWGNTEAFF. For the CDR3, the DNA is TGTGCCAGCAGTTTATTAGGGCCGTGGGGGAACACTGAAGCTTTCTTT.

V and J are TRBV28 and TRBJ1-2; weak D call: TRBD1 (6 bases). The CDR3 consists of 15 residues. Germline CDR1 MDHEN, CDR2 SYDVKM. V was clipped by 7 bases and J by 10 bases, with 25 bases between them. Here the CDR3 DNA reads TGTGCCAGCATAGGGGGGCGAACGCCTGAGCGGGTCTACACCTTC. Amino acid sequence: CASIGGRTPERVYTF.

The chain is built from TRBV27 and TRBJ1-1; tentatively, D is TRBD1 (6 bases). The V end was cut by 4 bases, the J end by 4 bases, with 19 bases between. The CDR3 spans 16 residues. Looked up from germline, CDR1 is MNHEY and CDR2 is SMNVEV (reference sequence). The CDR3 bases are TGTGCCAGCAGTTCCGGGACACAAACGCGGGGCACTGAAGCTTTCTTT. Its translation is CASSSGTQTRGTEAFF.

The chain recombines TRBV5-1 with TRBJ2-6, with TRBD1 as a possible D gene (6 bases). The CDR3 is made up of 15 amino acids. Looked up from germline, CDR1 is SGHRS and CDR2 is YFSETQ. V was clipped by 4 bases and J by 4 bases, with 12 bases between them. The CDR3 spells CASSRTGSGANVLTF. The CDR3, as DNA: TGCGCCAGCAGCCGCACAGGGTCCGGGGCCAACGTCCTGACTTTC.

This chain links TRBV19 with TRBJ2-5, with D maybe TRBD1 (5 bases). The ends were cut back, 7 bases at V and 5 bases at J, with 17 bases in the middle. This CDR3 has 14 amino acids. The V gene's germline CDR1 is LNHDA and CDR2 SQIVND (reference sequence). CDR3 residues: CASINRSLGETQYF. The DNA for the CDR3 is TGTGCCAGTATCAACAGGAGTCTTGGTGAGACCCAGTACTTC.

This chain joins TRBV27 and TRBJ1-1, with 9 bases fitting TRBD1. Germline V gene sequence: CDR1 MNHEY, CDR2 SMNVEV (reference sequence). Trimming took 5 bases from V and 1 from J; bases not matched to a gene: 5. This CDR3 spans 15 amino acids. The CDR3 DNA sequence: TGTGCCAGCAGTCCACAGGGGGCGCAGAACACTGAAGCTTTCTTT. Amino acid sequence: CASSPQGAQNTEAFF.

The gene calls are TRBV9 and TRBJ1-2, with 11 bases aligning to TRBD1. V dropped 0 bases and J dropped 8; count of bases not matched to a gene: 3. Germline V lookup: CDR1 SGDLS, CDR2 YYNGEE. CDR3 size: 14 residues. The CDR3 sequence: CASSVGRTGGGYTF. The CDR3 DNA reads as TGTGCCAGCAGCGTAGGTAGGACAGGGGGCGGCTACACCTTC.

As to this clone: Other DNA sequences from this sample encode an identical CDR3 as well. The V gene is TRBV13, the J gene TRBJ2-7; D is undetermined. The germline V gene has CDR1 PRHDT and CDR2 FYEKMQ (reference sequence). With 5 bases removed from V and 5 bases from J, the gap between germline ends came to 7 bases. CDR3 length equals 11 residues. The CDR3 region has the DNA TGTGCCAGCAGCATCCAGCACGAGCAGTACTTC. Residues: CASSIQHEQYF.

The V call is TRBV5-5, the J call TRBJ1-1; D unclear. The CDR3 covers 14 residues. CDR1 and CDR2 from the germline V gene are SGHKS and YYEKEE (reference sequence). With 0 bases removed from V and 0 bases from J, the gap between germline ends came to 6 bases. CDR3 region: CASSLDWVNTEAFF. The CDR3 region has the DNA TGTGCCAGCAGCTTGGATTGGGTGAACACTGAAGCTTTCTTT.

The chain carries TRBV11-2 and TRBJ1-3; D is perhaps TRBD1 (6 bases). The CDR3 has 18 residues. The ends were cut back, 1 base at V and 3 bases at J, with 19 bases in the middle. Germline CDR1 SGHAT, CDR2 FQNNGV. CDR3 residues: CASSLANWDKYLGNTIYF. The CDR3 DNA follows: TGTGCCAGCAGCTTAGCGAACTGGGACAAATATCTTGGAAACACCATATATTTT. The variable domain in full, completed from reference TRBV11-2 and TRBJ1-3, reads EAGVAQSPRYKIIEKRQSVAFWCNPISGHATLYWYQQILGQGPKLLIQFQNNGVVDDSQLPKDRFSAERLKGVDSTLKIQPAKLEDSAVYLCASSLANWDKYLGNTIYFGEGSWLTVV.

The rearrangement uses TRBV7-8 and TRBJ2-3; D might be TRBD1 or TRBD2, each matching 6 bases. Trimming took off 7 bases at V and 8 bases at J, with 19 bases between the two ends. The germline CDR1 and CDR2 sequences are SGHVS and FQNEAQ. There are 14 residues in the CDR3. This chain's CDR3 is CASTPWGATGTQYF. CDR3 DNA: TGTGCCAGCACCCCGTGGGGGGCGACCGGTACGCAGTATTTT.

The chain combines TRBV28 with TRBJ1-2, with D tentatively TRBD1 (6 bases). V lost 3 bases to trimming and J lost 1 base, with 18 bases between them. The germline gives CDR1 MDHEN, CDR2 SYDVKM. This CDR3 contains 17 residues. CDR3: CASSFTGRQGFNYGYTF. The CDR3, as DNA: TGTGCCAGCAGTTTTACTGGCCGGCAGGGGTTTAACTATGGCTACACCTTC.

This clone was counted between two and nine times. V is TRBV5-4 and J is TRBJ1-4, with TRBD1 as a possible D gene (6 bases). This CDR3 has 13 amino acids. The V gene's germline CDR1 is SGHNT and CDR2 YYREEE (reference sequence). The V and J ends lost 2 bases and 12 bases respectively, with 14 bases between them. DNA of the CDR3: TGTGCCAGCAGCTTCCAAGGGGGGAACCAACTGTTTTTT. Residues: CASSFQGGNQLFF.

The chain has TRBV30 and TRBJ1-2; D unresolved. This CDR3 has 13 amino acids. Germline lookup yields CDR1 GTSNPN and CDR2 SVGIG (reference sequence). Trimming left V 2 bases short and J 2 bases short, with 9 bases between. The CDR3 here is CAWSPGLNYGYTF. The CDR3 coding sequence is TGTGCCTGGAGTCCTGGGTTAAACTATGGCTACACCTTC.

The CDR3, as DNA: TGTGCCAGCAGCTTCCAACAGGGCTCCACAGATACGCAGTATTTT. Amino acids: CASSFQQGSTDTQYF. The V and J genes are TRBV7-9 and TRBJ2-3, with D possibly being TRBD1 (6 bases). V shed 3 bases and J shed 2 bases, with 12 bases lying between them. There are 15 residues in the CDR3. Germline values: CDR1 SEHNR, CDR2 FQNEAQ (reference sequence).

The chain couples TRBV12-5 to TRBJ2-1; D is tentatively TRBD1 or TRBD2 (5 bases each). The CDR3 sequence is 15 residues long. Between the trimmed V and J ends, which lost 7 bases and 0 bases, there was a span of 13 bases. In germline, CDR1 is LGHNT, CDR2 FRNRAP. The CDR3 reads CASAPRGSSYNEQFF. The DNA for the CDR3 is TGTGCTAGTGCCCCGAGGGGTAGCTCCTACAATGAGCAGTTCTTC. Together with reference TRBV12-5 and TRBJ2-1, the CDR3 gives the full variable domain: DARVTQTPRHKVTEMGQEVTMRCQPILGHNTVFWYRQTMMQGLELLAYFRNRAPLDDSGMPKDRFSAEMPDATLATLKIQPSEPRDSAVYFCASAPRGSSYNEQFFGPGTRLTVL.

This sequence joins TRBV19 and TRBJ1-1, with TRBD1 as a possible D gene (5 bases). V was pared by 1 base and J by 8 bases, with 14 bases between. This CDR3 is built from 14 residues. Looked up from germline, CDR1 is LNHDA and CDR2 is SQIVND (reference sequence). In nucleotides, the CDR3 is TGTGCCAGTAGTATAGGCCAGGGAGCCGGGGAAGCTTTCTTT. Amino acids: CASSIGQGAGEAFF.

The V and J genes are TRBV5-1 and TRBJ1-4; D may be TRBD1 (6 bases). Germline V gives CDR1 SGHRS, CDR2 YFSETQ. CDR3 length: 16 amino acids. V lost 3 bases and J 0 bases, leaving 12 bases between the germline ends. CDR3 region: CASSWDTGSTNEKLFF. CDR3 DNA sequence: TGCGCCAGCAGCTGGGACACAGGCTCAACTAATGAAAAACTGTTTTTT.

The chain has TRBV19 and TRBJ2-1; 7 bases align to TRBD1. Germline CDR1 is LNHDA and CDR2 is SQIVND (reference sequence). The CDR3 has 14 residues. The J segment lost 0 bases and the V segment lost 10 bases, leaving 6 bases of the junction unmatched. CDR3 protein: CATADRDSYNEQFF. The CDR3 nucleotides read TGTGCCACCGCCGACAGGGACTCCTACAATGAGCAGTTCTTC.

The rearrangement links TRBV7-3 to TRBJ2-3; 9 positions agree with TRBD2. Germline CDR1 reads SGHTA; CDR2 reads FQGTGA. J was trimmed by 3 bases and V by 5 bases; bases with no gene match: 6. The CDR3 length is 15 residues. The DNA of the CDR3 is TGTGCCAGCAGCGACAGCGGGGGGTCGACAGATACGCAGTATTTT. Translated, it gives CASSDSGGSTDTQYF.

The J gene is TRBJ2-2, the V gene TRBV11-3; D gene uncertain. CDR1 is SGHNT, CDR2 YENEEA, per germline. The CDR3 consists of 13 residues. Trimming shortened V by 2 bases and J by 1 base, and 2 bases separated the two germline ends. The CDR3 DNA reads as TGTGCCAGCAGCTTACTGAACACCGGGGAGCTGTTTTTT. Translation gives CASSLLNTGELFF.